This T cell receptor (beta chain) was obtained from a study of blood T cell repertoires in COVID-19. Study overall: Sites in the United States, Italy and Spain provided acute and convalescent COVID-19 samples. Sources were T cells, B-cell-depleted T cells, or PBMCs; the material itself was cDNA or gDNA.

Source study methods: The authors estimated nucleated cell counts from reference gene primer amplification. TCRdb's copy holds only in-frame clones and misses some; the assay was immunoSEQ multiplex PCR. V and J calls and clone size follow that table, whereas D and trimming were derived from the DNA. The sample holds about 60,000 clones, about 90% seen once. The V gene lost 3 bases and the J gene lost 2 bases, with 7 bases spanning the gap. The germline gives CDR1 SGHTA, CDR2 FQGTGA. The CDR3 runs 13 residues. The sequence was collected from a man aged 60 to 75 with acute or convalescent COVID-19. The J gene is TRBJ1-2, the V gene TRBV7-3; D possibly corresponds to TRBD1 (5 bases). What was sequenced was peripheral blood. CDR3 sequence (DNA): TGTGCCAGCAGCTTCGCAGGGAACTATGGCTACACCTTC. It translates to CASSFAGNYGYTF.